This T cell receptor (beta chain) was recorded in a study of shared clonotypes between healthy human individuals. V was cut by 3 bases and J by 7 bases, with 15 bases left in between. From germline, CDR1 is SGHTA and CDR2 FQGTGA. This CDR3 comprises 15 residues. The study used 85 million or so PBMCs per unsorted sample for genomic DNA. TCRdb's copy holds only in-frame clones and misses some; the assay was immunoSEQ multiplex PCR. The data contain hundreds of thousands of clones, over 65% of them singletons. The specimen sequenced was PBMCs. This TCR was sampled from a middle-aged woman in good health. Some clones in this sample may be carry-over from other donors' samples. The V call is TRBV7-3, the J call TRBJ2-2, with D possibly TRBD1 on 6 matching bases. In DNA form, the CDR3 reads TGTGCCAGCAGCTTCGCCCAGGGGTTAATCGGGGAGCTGTTTTTT. Translating it yields CASSFAQGLIGELFF. Full variable domain (rest looked up from reference TRBV7-3 and TRBJ2-2): GAGVSQTPSNKVTEKGKYVELRCDPISGHTALYWYRQSLGQGPEFLIYFQGTGAADDSGLPNDRFFAVRPEGSVSTLKIQRTERGDSAVYLCASSFAQGLIGELFFGEGSRLTVL.